This T cell receptor (beta chain) was identified in a study of identical twins. Notes on the study in general: Excess low generation probability was seen in twin-shared out-of-frame alpha sequences. A partial confounding effect on zero-insertion analyses could come from invariant MAIT and iNKT cells.

A note on this clonotype: Antigen specificity is unknown.

Via MiXCR, TCRdb re-called the 5' RACE reads, giving one row per CDR3 protein. This table has hundreds of thousands of distinct CDR3 sequences, about 8% appearing once. After removal of 5 bases from V and 7 bases from J, the junction contained 7 bases not matched to a gene. In germline, CDR1 is DFQATT, CDR2 SNEGSKA (reference sequence). The CDR3 consists of 12 residues. These records were also assigned to another study, of yellow fever vaccine responses in identical twins.

This rearrangement joins TRBV20-1 to TRBJ1-2; 7 nucleotides line up with TRBD1. Material for sequencing was memory (CD45RO+) T cells sorted from blood. The TCR comes from a woman in her late teens or twenties in good health. CDR3 DNA sequence: TGCAGTGCTGGACAGTGGGACAGTGGCTACACCTTC. As protein: CSAGQWDSGYTF.